The 10 T cell receptor beta chains presented below share a single source sample, sequenced in a study of blood T cells in healthy people across ages. A sample-barcoded 5' primer and a J-beta primer mix were used in a second PCR of about 7 to 12 cycles. TCRdb re-derived calls from the 5' RACE reads in MiXCR, one entry per CDR3 protein. Among fewer than 2,000,000 distinct CDR3 sequences, 39% were seen once, and the ten largest hold under 30%. Material for sequencing was blood. These receptors originate from a human donor in good health.

This clonotype has a handful of counts. J is TRBJ1-2 and V is TRBV4-1; D not certain. The germline gives CDR1 MGHRA, CDR2 YSYEKL. V lost 2 bases to trimming and J lost 0 bases, with 13 bases between them. The CDR3 contains 16 residues. The CDR3: CASSQFQDPTNYGYTF. CDR3 nucleotide sequence: TGCGCCAGCAGCCAATTTCAGGACCCTACTAACTATGGCTACACCTTC.

This clonotype has a handful of counts. The V and J genes are TRBV5-1 and TRBJ2-1; TRBD1 matches 7 bases. Germline CDR1 reads SGHRS; CDR2 reads YFSETQ. V gave up 9 bases and J gave up 0 bases; unmatched junction bases: 9. This CDR3 comprises 15 residues. Written as DNA, the CDR3 is TGCGCCACCTCAAGGGGGCTTAGCTCCTACAATGAGCAGTTCTTC. Protein: CATSRGLSSYNEQFF.

This rearrangement joins TRBV7-2 to TRBJ2-4, with 8 bases matching TRBD1. Matching the DNA end better, TRBJ2-7 makes the J call doubtful. Looked up from germline, CDR1 is SGHTA and CDR2 is FQGNSA. CDR3 length: 14 residues. CDR3 residues: CASNRPGQAYEQYF. CDR3 in DNA: TGTGCCAGCAACCGACCGGGACAGGCCTACGAGCAGTACTTC.

The chain recombines TRBV7-8 with TRBJ2-7; 9 nucleotides line up with TRBD1. The end of the DNA aligns better with TRBJ2-4, so the J call may be wrong. Germline values: CDR1 SGHVS, CDR2 FQNEAQ. The CDR3 runs 16 residues. The chain's CDR3 is CASSRTGGIAKNIQYF. Here the CDR3 DNA reads TGTGCCAGCAGCCGAACAGGGGGCATAGCCAAAAACATTCAGTACTTC.

The rearrangement joins TRBV20-1 to TRBJ2-4, with D uncertain. The DNA end lines up better with TRBJ2-7; the J call may be wrong. The CDR3 consists of 11 residues. Germline loops: CDR1 DFQATT, CDR2 SNEGSKA (reference sequence). The CDR3 sequence: CSASDTYEQYF. The CDR3 DNA sequence: TGCAGTGCTAGTGATACCTACGAGCAGTACTTC.

The chain employs TRBV27 and TRBJ2-1, with D uncertain. This CDR3 contains 14 residues. Trimming cost V 3 bases and J 1 base, with 7 bases left between them. Germline loops: CDR1 MNHEY, CDR2 SMNVEV (reference sequence). This CDR3 reads CASSFINSYNEQFF. The CDR3 DNA reads as TGTGCCAGCAGTTTCATAAATTCCTACAATGAGCAGTTCTTC.

The chain carries TRBV5-1 and TRBJ2-1; 13 bases line up with TRBD2. This CDR3 has 17 residues. Unmatched junction bases numbered 12, after V lost 4 bases and J lost 8 bases. The germline V gene encodes CDR1 SGHRS and CDR2 YFSETQ. The CDR3 DNA follows: TGCGCCAGCAGCACCGGACTAGCGGGGGTTTTTTCCGATGAGCAGTTCTTC. It translates to CASSTGLAGVFSDEQFF.

In regard to this clonotype: Its ends do not fully match the called genes, so a read error is possible. The chain employs TRBV6-2 or TRBV6-3 and TRBJ2-3; 9 nucleotides align to TRBD1. The germline CDR1 and CDR2 sequences are MNHEY and SVGEGT. The CDR3 runs 15 residues. The CDR3 DNA reads as TGTGCCAGCAGTTACGGGACAGGGAACACAGGTACGCAGTATTTT. This codes for CASSYGTGNTGTQYF.

This clonotype was counted between two and nine times. J is TRBJ2-1 and V is TRBV20-1; TRBD2 matches 7 bases. The germline V gene has CDR1 DFQATT and CDR2 SNEGSKA (reference sequence). V was pared by 0 bases and J by 0 bases, with 5 bases of the junction left unmatched. This CDR3 has 16 residues. The CDR3 coding sequence is TGCAGTGCTAGAGATTGGCGGGAGAGCTCCTACAATGAGCAGTTCTTC. Protein: CSARDWRESSYNEQFF.

CDR3 in DNA: TGTGCCAGCAGCCAAGGTAGGACGGTCCCTGAGCAGTTCTTC. This translates into CASSQGRTVPEQFF. The gene calls are TRBV4-2 and TRBJ2-1; D unclear. This CDR3 contains 14 residues. V lost 1 base, J lost 9 bases, and 13 bases lay in between. The germline V gene has CDR1 LGHNA and CDR2 YNFKEQ.